This TCR beta chain came from a study of CXCR3-negative and CXCR3-positive naive CD8 T cells. Whole-study results and caveats: Surface CD5 was comparable between naive subsets; TCR strength was inferred from TRB CDR3 properties. Diversity was high in both naive subsets and much lower in memory cells. Within a donor, both naive subsets shared TRBV-TRBJ usage, unlike memory cells. More hydrophobic TRB CDR3s were found in CXCR3-positive naive cells than in CXCR3-negative naive cells.

A CD45RO-CCR7+CD27+CD95- phenotype identified naive CD8+ T cells. The TRB libraries of cDNA were built by UMI-labeled 5' RACE. TCRdb reprocessed the 5' RACE reads, with one entry per CDR3 protein and no DNA. The table lists under 75,000 distinct CDR3 sequences, with 0.7% to 0.8% in the top ten. Looked up from germline, CDR1 is MGHDK and CDR2 is SYGVNS. The CDR3 has 13 residues. As for this clonotype: Antigen unknown.

The sample was naive CXCR3+ CD8+ T cells from blood. Subset defined: CD45RO-CCR7+CD27+CD95- naive CD8+ T cells expressing CXCR3 (TNR3+). The genes are TRBV25-1 and TRBJ1-2. The receptor was isolated from a human donor in good health. Some clones in this sample may be carry-over from other donors' samples. This CDR3 is CASSEGGIYGYTF.